This T cell receptor beta chain emerged from a study of control samples from healthy donors and cancer patients. The CDR3 spans 15 residues. With 1 base removed from V and 0 bases from J, the gap between germline ends came to 10 bases. The germline V gene encodes CDR1 PRHDT and CDR2 FYEKMQ (reference sequence). Assay used: immunoSEQ multiplex PCR; TCRdb lists only in-frame clones, some missing. Of approximately 130,000 clones listed, approximately 87% are singletons. The receptor was derived from a man aged 30 to 45 in good health. V and J are TRBV13 and TRBJ2-7; D gene ambiguous. What was sequenced was blood. In DNA, the CDR3 is TGTGCCAGCAGCTTAGTTGGCAGGAGCTCCTACGAGCAGTACTTC. This codes for CASSLVGRSSYEQYF. The full variable domain, in which reference TRBV13 and TRBJ2-7 provide the parts outside the CDR3, is AAGVIQSPRHLIKEKRETATLKCYPIPRHDTVYWYQQGPGQDPQFLISFYEKMQSDKGSIPDRFSAQQFSDYHSELNMSSLELGDSALYFCASSLVGRSSYEQYFGPGTRLTVT.